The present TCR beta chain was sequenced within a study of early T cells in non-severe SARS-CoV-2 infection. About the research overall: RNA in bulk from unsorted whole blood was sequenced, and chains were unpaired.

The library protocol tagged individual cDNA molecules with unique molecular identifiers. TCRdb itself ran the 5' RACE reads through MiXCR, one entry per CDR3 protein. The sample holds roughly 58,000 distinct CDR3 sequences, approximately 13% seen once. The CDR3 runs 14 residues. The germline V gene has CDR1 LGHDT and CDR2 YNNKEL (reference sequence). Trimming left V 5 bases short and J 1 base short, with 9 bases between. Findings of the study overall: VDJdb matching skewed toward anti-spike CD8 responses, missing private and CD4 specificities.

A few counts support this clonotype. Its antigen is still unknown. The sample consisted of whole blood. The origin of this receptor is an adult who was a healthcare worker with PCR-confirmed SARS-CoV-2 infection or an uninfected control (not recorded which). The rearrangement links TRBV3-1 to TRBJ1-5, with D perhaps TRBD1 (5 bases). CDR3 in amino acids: CASSYRQSNQPQHF. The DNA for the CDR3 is TGTGCCAGCAGCTACAGACAGAGCAATCAGCCCCAGCATTTT.